The sequence of this TCR beta chain was determined in a study of cytomegalovirus exposure and HLA in healthy donors (dated by TCRdb to about 2017). Regarding the study in general: An earlier analysis of about 530 of the donors reported approximately 260 Gb of sequence data and 95 million to 120 million unique TCR beta sequences obtained from around 180 million T cells. Both class I and class II loci were covered by HLA typing, at four-digit resolution. A later analysis re-examined previously published TCR beta repertoires from more than 600 donors and added high-resolution HLA genotyping to investigate patterns of TCR occurrence. High-throughput TCR immunosequencing, statistical association of individual TCRs with disease status, and machine learning were combined to predict cytomegalovirus infection status. To decide whether each TCR beta V gene segment behaved as functional or pseudogenic, an earlier analysis of some 580 of the donors relied on high-throughput TCR beta sequencing. Among the roughly 400 genotyped donors, 81% belonged to the genetic ancestry cluster associated with self-reported Caucasian donors. The study was designed to test whether signatures of past pathogen exposure could be identified by cataloging public T cell receptors. Every repertoire in the discovery cohort had been generated on one and the same sequencing platform. Typing coverage differed by locus: A, B, C, DRB1 and DQB1 were typed in about 620-630 donors, DQA1 in about 510, DPA1 in 606, and DPB1 in around 490. Alongside the repertoire data, information on donor age, sex, ethnicity and CMV serostatus was compiled. About 330 gigabases of sequencing data and around 85 million unique TCR sequences made up an early release that covered approximately 700 HLA-typed donors. In addition to the first cohort of 666 subjects, a separate validation cohort of approximately 130 different subjects was used. A handful of DR-DQ haplotypes were handled as single units for association and clustering because linkage in the cohort was strong. Using immunosequencing, the study profiled T cell repertoires from 640 or so subjects and related those repertoires to cytomegalovirus serostatus. In a later genetic analysis, genome-wide SNP genotypes for about three fifths of the 666 donors were used, and that subset was treated as a discovery cohort. Rather than drawing on any new phenotypic data, the later analysis identified candidate immune exposures from TCR beta sequences and the way those sequences occurred across donors. Across some 400 genotyped donors of the cohort, an average of about 240,000 unique TCR beta nucleotide sequences per donor were sequenced, and about a sixth of those sequences were non-productive. Broad study findings and their caveats: An earlier analysis of around 500 of the donors showed that most TCR beta V segments appeared in productive rearrangements either about 87% or about 30% of the time, which broadly matched IMGT annotations. A further reported finding was that TCR beta sequences accurately predicted the HLA-A and HLA-B alleles for most subjects in the first cohort. A later analysis found that HLA-associated TCR beta chains were more clonally expanded and had lower generation probabilities than equally common non-associated chains. According to the authors, the approach could potentially be generalized to other disease states and immunological phenotypes. In vitro tests confirmed that a few of the cytomegalovirus-associated TCR beta chains recognize cytomegalovirus antigens. Roughly uniform sequencing depth across donors was assumed in presence/absence analyses, although this assumption may not hold. The study listed 170 or so TCR beta chains as associated with cytomegalovirus. The 87-base-pair reads could not distinguish some IMGT-functional V segments, including TRBV6-2 and TRBV6-3, so those segments were excluded. Immune exposure information for the cohort was limited to CMV serostatus. Most TCR sequences were seen in very few donors, while some public TCRs were found in many individuals. In a later analysis, several top co-occurrence clusters were reported to appear linked to parvovirus B19, influenza, CMV and Epstein-Barr virus. Correlated functional status among segregating V segments might reflect linkage disequilibrium, but an unknown experimental factor could not be ruled out. A later genetic analysis reported fewer N-insertions in productive TCRs among donors in an Asian-associated ancestry cluster than the approximately 670-donor mean. A group of highly shared sequence variants was considered likely to be a technical artifact of the sequencing pipeline. In a later analysis, TCR association rates were found to vary across HLA loci, with the most associated TCRs seen for DRB1 alleles and the fewest for HLA-C alleles. The classifier was reported to diagnose cytomegalovirus status with high specificity and sensitivity in both the original cohort and the validation cohort. Specific HLA alleles were associated with about 17,000 TCR beta sequences at a false discovery rate of 0.05 in a later analysis. In a later genetic analysis, a missense DCLRE1C variant was associated with V-gene and J-gene trimming of TCR beta chains, and the association was replicated in an independent cohort. Only TCR beta chains were sequenced in this cohort, and the absence of alpha or paired-chain data limited detectable features. Because counts were too low, fewer than 20 rarely observed V segments, including chromosome 9 orphons, were excluded from the earlier analysis of 587 of the donors. Because some donors lacked HLA typing at each locus, the association tests relied only on the typed subset. When HLA alleles, especially DR and DQ, strongly co-occurred, attributing TCR associations to individual alleles was difficult. In a later analysis, most CMV-associated TCR beta chains were found to appear HLA-restricted, with HLA associations seemingly driven largely by CMV exposure.

The cohort was made up of about 670 healthy bone marrow donors. At the time of sampling, every cohort member was nominally healthy, though immune exposures that went unrecorded were likely present. The donor tested CMV seronegative, placing the donor among the 350 to 400 seronegative members of the cohort. Each donor provided a peripheral blood sample, and peripheral blood mononuclear cells were used for TCR beta sequencing. The Qiagen DNeasy Blood Extraction Kit was used to extract genomic DNA from the blood cell samples. Turning to this clone: Its cognate antigen has yet to be identified. No base quality information exists; no much larger clone differs at one position.

Library method: the immunoSEQ multiplex PCR assay. The multiplex PCR relied on a mix of 60 forward primers for TCR Vbeta segments and 13 reverse primers for TCR Jbeta segments. The CDR3 region of rearranged TCR beta genes was amplified from genomic DNA with a multiplex PCR assay. Amplified TCR beta libraries were sequenced as 87-base-pair reads on the Illumina HiSeq System. From the authors' description of their analysis: In a later analysis, tens of millions of unique TCR beta chains were counted across the approximately 640 repertoires, and roughly 10 million of these chains were shared by at least two donors. Raw reads were error-corrected and collapsed into unique sequences with a nearest-neighbor algorithm that merged closely related sequences to remove PCR and sequencing errors. CDR3 sequences were aligned to IMGT reference sequences to assign V, D and J gene segments. For a sequence to be retained, a match of at least six nucleotides to both a V gene segment and a J gene segment was required. Rearrangements were called productive when the CDR3 lacked stop codons and stayed in frame with V and J; all others were non-productive. Following IMGT convention, CDR3 was defined as the stretch from the second conserved V-encoded cysteine to the conserved J-encoded phenylalanine. Sequences without an unambiguous match to a single V gene segment were excluded from the earlier analysis of 500 to 700 of the donors. In an earlier analysis of some 590 of the donors, a V segment was called functional when productive rearrangements were above 56.7%, and segregating when the standard deviation between donors exceeded 5%. A statistical classification framework was developed to diagnose cytomegalovirus status using the catalog of TCR beta chain sequences. In a later analysis, TCR nucleotide sequences were compared against IMGT/GENE-DB human TR gene sequences so that V and J genes could be assigned. Using the TCRdist pipeline, a later analysis assigned CDR3 sequences along with most-parsimonious VDJ recombination scenarios. In a later analysis, each TCR beta chain was defined by its CDR3 amino acid sequence together with its V-gene family, and reads without a unique V-gene family were excluded. As a way to deal with suspected cross-contamination and a sequencing artifact, a later analysis dropped approximately 570 nucleotide sequences that were highly shared and had low generation probability. In a later analysis, a clonal expansion index for each public chain was calculated from normalized within-repertoire ranks of inferred template counts. In a later analysis, generation probabilities were computed using a VDJ recombination model fitted to out-of-frame rearrangements, and the results were checked against IGoR. Hypergeometric tests were used in a later analysis to score TCR-TCR, TCR-HLA and TCR-CMV co-occurrence, with a repertoire-size bias correction applied to the TCR pairs. A later analysis estimated false discovery rates by permuting HLA or CMV assignments 20 times. In a later analysis, co-occurring TCRs were grouped using DBSCAN, and TCRdist sequence similarity was added for clustering within HLA-allele-positive subsets. Co-occurrence clustering excluded repertoires with fewer than 30,000 or more than 120,000 public chains, plus five with anomalous nucleotide sharing. TCRdb provides this immuneACCESS table in a form limited to in-frame rearrangements. Some clones are lacking; in checked studies, under half of them reflect an unresolved V gene, and why the rest are absent is not known. V and J calls and clone size are given by that table; D and trimming were obtained from the DNA. Here the sample has approximately 220,000 clones; 60% to 80% occur a single time. The ten largest clonotypes hold around 2% of the sample.

From a lookup of the germline V gene (reference sequence), CDR1 and CDR2 are GTSNPN and SVGIG. The CDR3 goes from the cysteine to the phenylalanine over 12 residues. Left in the record is the CDR3 DNA by itself, 36 bases read in frame from the first base. Deletion took 4 bases off V and 4 bases off J, with a span of 10 bases between the germline ends. Sample: PBMCs. The clonotype originates from a man aged 18 to 30 in good health and CMV-seronegative. This chain joins TRBV30 to TRBJ1-2, and TRBD1 may be the D gene, going by 5 matching bases. The CDR3 reads CAWTQGGYGYTF. The sequenced DNA is TGTGCCTGGACGCAGGGAGGCTATGGCTACACCTTC. With all but the CDR3 taken from the reference TRBV30 and TRBJ1-2 genes, the full variable domain is: SQTIHQWPATLVQPVGSPLSLECTVEGTSNPNLYWYRQAAGRGLQLLFYSVGIGQISSEVPQNLSASRPQDRQFILSSKKLLLSDSGFYLCAWTQGGYGYTFGSGTRLTVV.